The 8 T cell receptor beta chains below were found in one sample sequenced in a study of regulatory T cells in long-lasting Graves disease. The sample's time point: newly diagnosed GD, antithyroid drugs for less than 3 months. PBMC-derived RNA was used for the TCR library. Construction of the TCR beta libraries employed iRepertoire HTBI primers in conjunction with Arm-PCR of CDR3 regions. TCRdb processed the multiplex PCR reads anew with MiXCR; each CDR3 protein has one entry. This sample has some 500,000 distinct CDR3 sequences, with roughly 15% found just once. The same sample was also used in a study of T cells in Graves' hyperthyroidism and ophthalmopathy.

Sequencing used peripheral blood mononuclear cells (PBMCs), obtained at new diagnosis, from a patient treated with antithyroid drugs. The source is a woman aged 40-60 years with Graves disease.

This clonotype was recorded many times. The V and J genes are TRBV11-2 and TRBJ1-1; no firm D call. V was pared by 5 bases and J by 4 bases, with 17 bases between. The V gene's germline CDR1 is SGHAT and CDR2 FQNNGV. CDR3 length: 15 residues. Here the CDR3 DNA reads TGTGCCAGCAGCAGTTGGGCAGGTTCCGGCACTGAAGCTTTCTTT. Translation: CASSSWAGSGTEAFF.

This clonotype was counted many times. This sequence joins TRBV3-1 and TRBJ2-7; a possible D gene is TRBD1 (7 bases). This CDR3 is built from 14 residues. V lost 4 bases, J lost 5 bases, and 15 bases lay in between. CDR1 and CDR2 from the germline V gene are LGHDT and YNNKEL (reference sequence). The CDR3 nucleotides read TGTGCCAGCAGCCTACCCCAGGGGGGCAACGAGCAGTACTTC. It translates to CASSLPQGGNEQYF.

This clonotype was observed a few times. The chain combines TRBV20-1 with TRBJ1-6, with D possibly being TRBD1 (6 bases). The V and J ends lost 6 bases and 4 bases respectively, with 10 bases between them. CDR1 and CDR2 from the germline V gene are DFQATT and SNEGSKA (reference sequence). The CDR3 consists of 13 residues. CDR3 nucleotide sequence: TGCAGTGCCCTGGACAGTTATAATTCACCCCTCCACTTT. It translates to CSALDSYNSPLHF.

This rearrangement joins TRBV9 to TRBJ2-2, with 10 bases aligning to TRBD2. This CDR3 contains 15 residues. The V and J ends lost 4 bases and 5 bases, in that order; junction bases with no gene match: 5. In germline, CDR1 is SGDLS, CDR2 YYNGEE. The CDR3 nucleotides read TGTGCCAGCAGCCCAGCGGGGGGGGAGACCGGGGAGCTGTTTTTT. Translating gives CASSPAGGETGELFF.

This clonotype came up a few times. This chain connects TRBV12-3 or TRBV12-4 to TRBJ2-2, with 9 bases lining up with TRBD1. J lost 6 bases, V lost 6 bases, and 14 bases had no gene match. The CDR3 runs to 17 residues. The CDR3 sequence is CASSPPLGQGAAGELFF. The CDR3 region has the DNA TGTGCCAGCAGCCCCCCTTTGGGACAGGGCGCCGCCGGGGAGCTGTTTTTT.

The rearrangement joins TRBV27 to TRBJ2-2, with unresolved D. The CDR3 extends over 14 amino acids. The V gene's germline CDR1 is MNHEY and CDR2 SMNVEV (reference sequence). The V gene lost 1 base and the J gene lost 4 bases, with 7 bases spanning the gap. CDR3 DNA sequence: TGTGCCAGCAGTTTATTGGCTGCCACCGGGGAGCTGTTTTTT. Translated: CASSLLAATGELFF.

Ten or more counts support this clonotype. DNA of the CDR3: TGTGCCAGCAGTTCTTTCGGAGGGGGAGAGACCCAGTACTTC. It is translated as CASSSFGGGETQYF. V is TRBV12-3 or TRBV12-4 and J is TRBJ2-5, with D perhaps given as TRBD1 or TRBD2 (6 bases each). CDR3 length: 14 residues. V was clipped by 4 bases and J by 4 bases, with 13 bases between them.

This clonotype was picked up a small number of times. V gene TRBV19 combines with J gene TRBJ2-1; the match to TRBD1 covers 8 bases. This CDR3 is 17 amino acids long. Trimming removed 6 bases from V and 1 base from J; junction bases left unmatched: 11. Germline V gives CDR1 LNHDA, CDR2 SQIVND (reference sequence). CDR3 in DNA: TGTGCCAGTAGCCCTCCGCCGGGGACAGGTTCCTACAATGAGCAGTTCTTC. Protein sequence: CASSPPPGTGSYNEQFF.